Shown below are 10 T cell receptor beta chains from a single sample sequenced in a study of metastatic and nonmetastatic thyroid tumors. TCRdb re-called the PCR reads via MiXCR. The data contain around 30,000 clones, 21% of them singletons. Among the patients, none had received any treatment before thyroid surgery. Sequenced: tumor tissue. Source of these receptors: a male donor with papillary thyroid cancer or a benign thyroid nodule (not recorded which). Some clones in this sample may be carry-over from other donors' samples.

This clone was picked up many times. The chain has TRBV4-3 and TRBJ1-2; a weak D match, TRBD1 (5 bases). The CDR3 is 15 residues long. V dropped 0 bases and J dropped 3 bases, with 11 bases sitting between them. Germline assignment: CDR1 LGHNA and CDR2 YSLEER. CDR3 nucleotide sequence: TGCGCCAGCAGCCAAGAAACTGGGACTGACTATGGCTACACCTTC. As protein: CASSQETGTDYGYTF.

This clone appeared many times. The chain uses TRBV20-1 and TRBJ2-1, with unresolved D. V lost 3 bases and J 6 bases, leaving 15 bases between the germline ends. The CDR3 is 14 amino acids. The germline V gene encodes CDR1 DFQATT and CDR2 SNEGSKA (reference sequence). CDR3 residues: CSASFSPQPNEQFF. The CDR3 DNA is TGCAGTGCTAGCTTTTCCCCGCAGCCCAATGAGCAGTTCTTC.

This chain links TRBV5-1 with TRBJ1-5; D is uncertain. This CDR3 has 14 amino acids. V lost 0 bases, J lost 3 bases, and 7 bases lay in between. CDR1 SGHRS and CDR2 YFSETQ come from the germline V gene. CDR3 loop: CASSLGGSNQPQHF. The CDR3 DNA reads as TGCGCCAGCAGCTTGGGAGGTTCCAATCAGCCCCAGCATTTT. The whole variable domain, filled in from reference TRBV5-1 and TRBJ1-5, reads KAGVTQTPRYLIKTRGQQVTLSCSPISGHRSVSWYQQTPGQGLQFLFEYFSETQRNKGNFPGRFSGRQFSNSRSEMNVSTLELGDSALYLCASSLGGSNQPQHFGDGTRLSIL.

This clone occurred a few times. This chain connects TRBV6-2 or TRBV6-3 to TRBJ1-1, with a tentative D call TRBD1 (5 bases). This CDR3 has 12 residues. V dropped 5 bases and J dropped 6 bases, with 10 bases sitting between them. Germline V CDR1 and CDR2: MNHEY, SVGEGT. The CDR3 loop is CASSQSGAEAFF. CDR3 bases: TGTGCCAGCAGTCAATCGGGGGCTGAAGCTTTCTTT.

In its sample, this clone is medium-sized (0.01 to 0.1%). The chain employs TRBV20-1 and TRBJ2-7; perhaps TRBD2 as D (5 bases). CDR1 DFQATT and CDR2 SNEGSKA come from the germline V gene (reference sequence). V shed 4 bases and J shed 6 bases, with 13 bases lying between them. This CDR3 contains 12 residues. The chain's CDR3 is CSATDAGSEQYF. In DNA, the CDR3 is TGCAGTGCTACGGATGCGGGTAGCGAGCAGTACTTC.

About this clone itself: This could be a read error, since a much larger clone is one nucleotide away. CDR3 sequence (DNA): TGTGCCAGCAGCTCAGTAGGGCGTCCACTGCACTTC. Its protein is CASSSVGRPLHF. The V and J genes are TRBV7-3 and TRBJ2-4; D unresolved. CDR1 is SGHTA, CDR2 FQGTGA, per germline. This CDR3 region has 12 residues.

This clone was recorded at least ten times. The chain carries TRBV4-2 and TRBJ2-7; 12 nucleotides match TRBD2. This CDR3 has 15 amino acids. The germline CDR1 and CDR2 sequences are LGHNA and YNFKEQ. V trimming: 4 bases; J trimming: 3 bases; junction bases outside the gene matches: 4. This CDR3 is CASSPGLAGHYEQYF. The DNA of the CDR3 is TGTGCCAGCAGCCCCGGACTAGCGGGGCACTACGAGCAGTACTTC.

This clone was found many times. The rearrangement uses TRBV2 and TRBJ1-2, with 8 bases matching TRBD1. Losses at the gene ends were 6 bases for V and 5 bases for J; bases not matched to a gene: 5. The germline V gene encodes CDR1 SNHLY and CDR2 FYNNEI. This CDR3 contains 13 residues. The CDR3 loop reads CASRPGGFYGYTF. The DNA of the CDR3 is TGTGCCAGCAGACCAGGGGGCTTTTATGGCTACACCTTC.

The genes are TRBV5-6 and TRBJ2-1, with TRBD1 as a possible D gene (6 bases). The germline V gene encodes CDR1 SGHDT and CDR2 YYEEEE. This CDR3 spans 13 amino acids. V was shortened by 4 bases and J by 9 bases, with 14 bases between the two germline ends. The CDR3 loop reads CASSLDSVGEQFF. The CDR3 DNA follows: TGTGCCAGCAGCCTGGACAGTGTGGGTGAGCAGTTCTTC.

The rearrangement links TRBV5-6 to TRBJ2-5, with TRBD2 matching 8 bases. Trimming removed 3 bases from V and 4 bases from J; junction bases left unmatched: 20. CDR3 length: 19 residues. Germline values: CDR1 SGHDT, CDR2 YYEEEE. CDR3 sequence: CASSSMGGTRGVGGETQYF. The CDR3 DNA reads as TGTGCCAGCAGCTCCATGGGAGGGACTAGGGGCGTGGGGGGAGAGACCCAGTACTTC.